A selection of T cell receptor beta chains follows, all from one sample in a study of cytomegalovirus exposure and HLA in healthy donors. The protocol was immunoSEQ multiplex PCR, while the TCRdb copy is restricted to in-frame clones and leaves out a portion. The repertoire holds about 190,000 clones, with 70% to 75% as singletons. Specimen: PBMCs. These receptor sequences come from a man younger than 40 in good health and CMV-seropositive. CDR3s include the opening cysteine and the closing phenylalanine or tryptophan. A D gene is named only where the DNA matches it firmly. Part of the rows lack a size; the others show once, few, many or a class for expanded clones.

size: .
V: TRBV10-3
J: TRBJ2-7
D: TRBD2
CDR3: CAITRTSGGREQYF
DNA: TGTGCCATCACCAGGACTAGCGGGGGGCGCGAGCAGTACTTC

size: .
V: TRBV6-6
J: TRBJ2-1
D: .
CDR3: CAGRDSNNEQFF
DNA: TGTGCCGGACGAGACAGTAACAATGAGCAGTTCTTC

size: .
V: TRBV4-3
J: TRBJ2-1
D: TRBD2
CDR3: CASSHELGGGRGRREQFF
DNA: TGCGCCAGCAGCCACGAGCTTGGGGGGGGTCGGGGGAGGAGGGAGCAGTTCTTC

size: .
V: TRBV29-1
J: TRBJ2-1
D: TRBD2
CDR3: CSAAGPVHNEQFF
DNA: TGCAGCGCAGCGGGACCCGTCCACAATGAGCAGTTCTTC

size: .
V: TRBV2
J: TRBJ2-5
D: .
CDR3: CASIPGDGETQYF
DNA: TGTGCCAGCATCCCGGGGGACGGGGAGACCCAGTACTTC

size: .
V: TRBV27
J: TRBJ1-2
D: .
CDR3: CASSARGANYGYTF
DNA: TGTGCCAGCAGCGCGCGGGGGGCTAACTATGGCTACACCTTC

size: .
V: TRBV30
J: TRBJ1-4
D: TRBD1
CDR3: CAWSVAGGPEKLFF
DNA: TGTGCCTGGAGTGTGGCAGGGGGGCCTGAAAAACTGTTTTTT

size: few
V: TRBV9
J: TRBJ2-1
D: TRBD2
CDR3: CASSVGRGSGNEQFF
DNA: TGTGCCAGCAGCGTAGGGCGGGGGAGCGGCAATGAGCAGTTCTTC

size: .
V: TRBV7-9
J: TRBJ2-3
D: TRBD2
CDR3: CASRRGGSSIDTQYF
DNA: TGTGCCAGCAGGCGGGGGGGCTCGTCCATAGATACGCAGTATTTT

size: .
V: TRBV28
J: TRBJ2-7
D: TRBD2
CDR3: CASSSSSGSMFHEQYF
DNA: TGTGCCAGCAGCTCCTCTAGCGGGAGTATGTTCCACGAGCAGTACTTC

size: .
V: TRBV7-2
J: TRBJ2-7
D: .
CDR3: CASSPLGESTLRQYF
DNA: TGTGCCAGCAGCCCCCTAGGTGAGTCGACTCTCCGGCAGTACTTC

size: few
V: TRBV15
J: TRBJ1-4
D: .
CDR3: CATSRDRTGVNEKLFF
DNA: TGTGCCACCAGCAGAGATCGGACGGGGGTTAATGAAAAACTGTTTTTT

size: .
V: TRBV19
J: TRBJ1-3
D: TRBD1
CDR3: CASREQGAGNTIYF
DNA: TGTGCCTCAAGAGAACAGGGGGCCGGAAACACCATATATTTT

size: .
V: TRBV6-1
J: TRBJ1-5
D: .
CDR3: CASSGDPGTRWGNQPQHF
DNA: TGTGCCAGCAGTGGGGACCCCGGGACACGGTGGGGTAATCAGCCCCAGCATTTT

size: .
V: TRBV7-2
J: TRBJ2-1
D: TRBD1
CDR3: CASRKVGQGAGEQFF
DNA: TGTGCCAGCAGAAAGGTGGGACAGGGGGCCGGTGAGCAGTTCTTC

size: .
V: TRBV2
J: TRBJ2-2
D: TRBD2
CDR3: CASSWRETTGELFF
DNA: TGTGCCAGCAGTTGGCGGGAGACCACCGGGGAGCTGTTTTTT

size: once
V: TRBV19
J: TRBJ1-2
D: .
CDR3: CASSLPGGAGYTF
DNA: TGTGCCAGTAGCCTCCCCGGAGGGGCTGGCTACACCTTC

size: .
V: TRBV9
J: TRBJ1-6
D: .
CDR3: CASGGSRGSPLHF
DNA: TGTGCCAGCGGGGGGTCCCGGGGTTCACCCCTCCACTTT

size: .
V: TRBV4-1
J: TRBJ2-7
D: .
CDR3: CASSQLRDQTYEQYF
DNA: TGCGCCAGCAGCCAATTACGGGATCAGACCTACGAGCAGTACTTC

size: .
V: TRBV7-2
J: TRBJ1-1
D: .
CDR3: CASFRGTEAFF
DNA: TGTGCCAGCTTTAGGGGCACTGAAGCTTTCTTT

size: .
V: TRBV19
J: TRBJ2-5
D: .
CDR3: CATGTRVGETQYF
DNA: TGTGCCACCGGAACCAGGGTTGGGGAGACCCAGTACTTC

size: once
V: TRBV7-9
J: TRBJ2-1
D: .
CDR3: CASSLDWGDEQFF
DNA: TGTGCCAGCAGCTTAGATTGGGGGGATGAGCAGTTCTTC

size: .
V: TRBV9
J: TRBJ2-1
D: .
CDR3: CASSVGQRNNEQFF
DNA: TGTGCCAGCAGCGTAGGGCAAAGAAACAATGAGCAGTTCTTC